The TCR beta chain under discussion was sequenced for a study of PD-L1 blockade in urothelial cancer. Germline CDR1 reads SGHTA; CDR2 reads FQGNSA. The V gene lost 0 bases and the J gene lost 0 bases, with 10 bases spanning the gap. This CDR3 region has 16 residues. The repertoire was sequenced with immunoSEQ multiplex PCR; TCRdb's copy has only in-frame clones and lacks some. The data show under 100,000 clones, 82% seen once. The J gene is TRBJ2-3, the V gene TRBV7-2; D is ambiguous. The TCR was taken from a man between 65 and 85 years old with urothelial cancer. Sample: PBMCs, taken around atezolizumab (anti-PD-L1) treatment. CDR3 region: CASSLAAVSSTDTQYF. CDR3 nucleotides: TGTGCCAGCAGCTTAGCGGCGGTTTCTAGCACAGATACGCAGTATTTT.